This passage covers 6 T cell receptor beta chains from one sample sequenced in a study of cytomegalovirus exposure and HLA in healthy donors. PCR primers comprised 60 Vbeta and 13 Jbeta primers. Some clones are missing from TCRdb's copy, which holds only in-frame ones; the method was immunoSEQ multiplex PCR. The data hold 180,000 or so clones, with roughly 88% observed a single time. The sequenced material came from PBMCs. Source of these receptors: a man between 18 and 29 years old in good health and CMV-seropositive.

The rearrangement links TRBV4-1 to TRBJ1-1; possibly TRBD1 for D (5 bases). Trimming cost V 3 bases and J 0 bases, with 8 bases left between them. The CDR3 totals 14 residues. CDR1 and CDR2 from the germline V gene are MGHRA and YSYEKL. Written as DNA, the CDR3 is TGCGCCAGCAGCCACCAGGGCTTGAACACTGAAGCTTTCTTT. Amino acid sequence: CASSHQGLNTEAFF.

The chain combines TRBV27 with TRBJ2-1, with 14 bases lining up with TRBD2. Germline V lookup: CDR1 MNHEY, CDR2 SMNVEV (reference sequence). CDR3 length equals 17 residues. The trim removed 3 bases at V and 6 bases at J, leaving 7 bases unmatched. CDR3 nucleotide sequence: TGTGCCAGCAGTTTTCGACTAGCGGGGGGGCCCGGCAATGAGCAGTTCTTC. This codes for CASSFRLAGGPGNEQFF.

The chain couples TRBV6-5 to TRBJ2-3; unclear D gene. V lost 5 bases and J lost 8, with 14 bases in between. The CDR3 is 13 residues long. Germline values: CDR1 MNHEY, CDR2 SVGAGI. The CDR3, as DNA: TGTGCCAGCAGTACTGACTTCTTCGGTACGCAGTATTTT. Its translation is CASSTDFFGTQYF.

With regard to this clone: Mismatch with germline at one junction end may stem from a read error. The J gene is TRBJ2-7, the V gene TRBV30; possibly TRBD1 for D (8 bases). Germline values: CDR1 GTSNPN, CDR2 SVGIG (reference sequence). CDR3 length: 13 amino acids. This chain's CDR3 is CAWTPDRDYKQYF. The CDR3 bases are TGTGCCTGGACTCCGGACAGGGACTACAAGCAGTACTTC.

J is TRBJ2-7 and V is TRBV5-4, with D maybe TRBD1 (6 bases). Germline lookup yields CDR1 SGHNT and CDR2 YYREEE (reference sequence). The length of the CDR3 is 16 residues. V lost 0 bases, J lost 6 bases, and 19 bases lay in between. The DNA for the CDR3 is TGTGCCAGCAGCTTGGATGGGGGCGCATATTTCGGCGAGCAGTACTTC. The encoded protein is CASSLDGGAYFGEQYF.

The rearrangement links TRBV7-9 to TRBJ2-1, with no clear D. Germline CDR1 is SEHNR and CDR2 is FQNEAQ (reference sequence). There are 17 residues in the CDR3. The V and J ends lost 1 base and 5 bases respectively, with 18 bases between them. The DNA for the CDR3 is TGTGCCAGCAGCTTAGATTTAGTGTTCTCCATCAACAATGAGCAGTTCTTC. Translating gives CASSLDLVFSINNEQFF.